These 23 T cell receptor beta chains came from one sample sequenced in a study of control samples from healthy donors and cancer patients. Data came from immunoSEQ multiplex PCR; TCRdb stores just in-frame clones and leaves some out. Of 50,000 or so clones in the sample, 85% to 95% were seen once. Sequencing was done on a sample of PBMCs. These receptors came from a woman aged 50 to 60 with head and neck cancer.

This CDR3 reads CASSLRTSGGANEQFF. For the CDR3, the DNA is TGTGCCAGCAGCCTCCGGACTAGCGGGGGGGCAAATGAGCAGTTCTTC. The chain carries TRBV11-3 and TRBJ2-1; TRBD2 agrees at 15 bases. This CDR3 contains 16 residues. Trimming cost V 5 bases and J 7 bases; bases outside gene matches: 6. Germline CDR1 and CDR2: SGHNT and YENEEA.

V and J are TRBV6-5 and TRBJ2-2; D call uncertain. The CDR3 spans 13 residues. Germline V gene lookup returns CDR1 MNHEY and CDR2 SVGAGI. The V gene lost 10 bases and the J gene lost 3 bases, with 12 bases spanning the gap. The DNA for the CDR3 is TGTGCCATCGATACAGACTACACCGGGGAGCTGTTTTTT. Encoded protein: CAIDTDYTGELFF.

The rearrangement links TRBV5-5 to TRBJ1-1; possibly TRBD1 for D (5 bases). Germline loops: CDR1 SGHKS, CDR2 YYEKEE (reference sequence). The CDR3 contains 15 residues. V was cut by 2 bases and J by 0 bases, with 11 bases left in between. CDR3 in amino acids: CASSFSGTLNTEAFF. The CDR3 nucleotides are TGTGCCAGCAGCTTCTCCGGGACTCTGAACACTGAAGCTTTCTTT.

The chain has TRBV9 and TRBJ2-1; 10 bases agree with TRBD2. Unmatched junction bases numbered 2, after V lost 0 bases and J lost 2 bases. Germline V gives CDR1 SGDLS, CDR2 YYNGEE. The CDR3 spans 16 residues. CDR3 region: CASSVDTSGTYNEQFF. CDR3 coding DNA: TGTGCCAGCAGCGTAGATACTAGCGGGACCTACAATGAGCAGTTCTTC.

This rearrangement joins TRBV21-1 to TRBJ2-7; the D call TRBD2 from the table was never checked on the DNA. TRBV21-1 is an annotated pseudogene. The CDR3 sequence is 16 residues long. CDR3 in DNA: TGTGCCAGCCGATTAGGCCTCGATTCGGGGGTCTACGAGCAGTACTTC. Protein product: CASRLGLDSGVYEQYF.

The chain carries TRBV5-1 and TRBJ2-6; D unclear. The V and J ends lost 0 bases and 0 bases respectively, with 4 bases between them. Looked up from germline, CDR1 is SGHRS and CDR2 is YFSETQ. The length of the CDR3 is 15 residues. The CDR3 bases are TGCGCCAGCAGCTTGGCGGGCTCTGGGGCCAACGTCCTGACTTTC. Translating gives CASSLAGSGANVLTF. Complete variable domain (other parts from reference TRBV5-1 and TRBJ2-6): KAGVTQTPRYLIKTRGQQVTLSCSPISGHRSVSWYQQTPGQGLQFLFEYFSETQRNKGNFPGRFSGRQFSNSRSEMNVSTLELGDSALYLCASSLAGSGANVLTFGAGSRLTVL.

The gene calls are TRBV4-1 and TRBJ2-3; 10 bases map to TRBD2. The CDR3 loop spans 18 amino acids. CDR1 and CDR2 (germline): MGHRA, YSYEKL. V shed 0 bases, J shed 6 bases, and the junction held 12 bases outside the gene matches. The DNA of the CDR3 is TGCGCCAGCAGCCAAGATCCGGGAGCGGGGGGGCCAGGGGATACGCAGTATTTT. Encoded protein: CASSQDPGAGGPGDTQYF.

CDR3 in amino acids: CASSMSTGARGYTF. The CDR3 DNA is TGTGCCAGCAGTATGAGTACGGGGGCGCGTGGCTACACCTTC. The chain employs TRBV2 and TRBJ1-2, with a possible D match to TRBD1 (6 bases). Trimming shortened V by 5 bases and J by 7 bases, and 17 bases separated the two germline ends. There are 14 residues in the CDR3. Per the germline V gene, CDR1 is SNHLY and CDR2 is FYNNEI.

The rearrangement uses TRBV6-2 or TRBV6-3 and TRBJ1-5; D remains ambiguous. The CDR3 covers 14 residues. CDR1 and CDR2 (germline): MNHEY, SVGEGT. Trimming took off 3 bases at V and 5 bases at J, with 11 bases between the two ends. The CDR3 region has the DNA TGTGCCAGCAGTTATGTCTCCAGCCATCAGCCCCAGCATTTT. This codes for CASSYVSSHQPQHF.

This clone occurred once. The chain joins TRBV7-9 to TRBJ1-4; TRBD1 might be the D (5 bases). The V gene's germline CDR1 is SEHNR and CDR2 FQNEAQ (reference sequence). Trimming stripped 3 bases from V and 14 bases from J, with 16 bases between. There are 13 residues in the CDR3. The CDR3 loop is CASSFDTGLSLFF. The CDR3 bases are TGTGCCAGCAGCTTCGACACGGGACTGTCGCTGTTTTTT.

The rearrangement links TRBV4-2 to TRBJ1-2; D is possibly TRBD1 (5 bases). V lost 0 bases and J lost 3, with 14 bases in between. The germline gives CDR1 LGHNA, CDR2 YNFKEQ. There are 16 residues in the CDR3. The DNA for the CDR3 is TGTGCCAGCAGCCAAGACGAATCACGACAGTACTATGGCTACACCTTC. It is translated as CASSQDESRQYYGYTF.

This clone appeared a single time. V gene TRBV2 combines with J gene TRBJ2-1; D is possibly TRBD2 (5 bases). The CDR3 length is 14 residues. The V gene lost 6 bases and the J gene lost 3 bases, with 12 bases spanning the gap. Per germline, CDR1 SNHLY and CDR2 FYNNEI. The CDR3 sequence: CASRRTGIYNEQFF. In DNA, the CDR3 is TGTGCCAGCAGGAGGACGGGGATCTACAATGAGCAGTTCTTC.

The rearrangement links TRBV2 to TRBJ1-1; D not resolved. The CDR3 consists of 14 residues. CDR1 and CDR2 from the germline V gene are SNHLY and FYNNEI. The germline V and J ends were trimmed by 0 bases and 4 bases, with 9 bases remaining between them. Written as DNA, the CDR3 is TGTGCCAGCAGTGAAGCGGGAAGGAGCACTGAAGCTTTCTTT. It specifies CASSEAGRSTEAFF.

The chain links TRBV18 to TRBJ2-5; 8 nucleotides line up with TRBD2. Germline V gives CDR1 KGHSH, CDR2 LQKENI. CDR3 length: 15 amino acids. The V and J ends lost 3 bases and 3 bases, in that order; junction bases with no gene match: 6. In DNA form, the CDR3 reads TGTGCCAGCTCACCCTCGCAGCGGGGGAAAGAGACCCAGTACTTC. Its translation: CASSPSQRGKETQYF.

V usage is TRBV6-5 and J usage is TRBJ2-7; D is possibly TRBD1 (6 bases). Germline CDR1 reads MNHEY; CDR2 reads SVGAGI. The V end was cut by 4 bases, the J end by 2 bases, with 12 bases between. The length of the CDR3 is 14 residues. The CDR3 spells CASSSGWGPYEQYF. In DNA, the CDR3 is TGTGCCAGCAGTTCCGGGTGGGGGCCCTACGAGCAGTACTTC.

This clone has only one observation. The chain links TRBV5-4 to TRBJ2-3; possibly TRBD1 or TRBD2 for D (5 bases each). Looked up from germline, CDR1 is SGHNT and CDR2 is YYREEE (reference sequence). The CDR3 has 15 residues. The V end was cut by 4 bases, the J end by 0 bases, with 12 bases between. CDR3 DNA: TGTGCCAGCAGCCCGGGACGGCCAAGCACAGATACGCAGTATTTT. It translates to CASSPGRPSTDTQYF.

This chain links TRBV5-1 with TRBJ1-5, with 10 bases that match TRBD1. V dropped 2 bases and J dropped 3; count of bases not matched to a gene: 2. CDR3 size: 15 residues. Germline lookup yields CDR1 SGHRS and CDR2 YFSETQ. Written as DNA, the CDR3 is TGCGCCAGCAGCTTAGGACAGGGGGACAATCAGCCCCAGCATTTT. It codes for CASSLGQGDNQPQHF. Based on the CDR3 plus reference TRBV5-1 and TRBJ1-5, the full variable domain is KAGVTQTPRYLIKTRGQQVTLSCSPISGHRSVSWYQQTPGQGLQFLFEYFSETQRNKGNFPGRFSGRQFSNSRSEMNVSTLELGDSALYLCASSLGQGDNQPQHFGDGTRLSIL.

The chain is built from TRBV12-3 or TRBV12-4 and TRBJ1-1, with D perhaps matching TRBD1 (5 bases). The CDR3 spans 13 residues. The germline V and J ends were trimmed by 1 base and 7 bases, with 10 bases remaining between them. CDR3 protein: CASSLGGLNEAFF. In nucleotides, the CDR3 is TGTGCCAGCAGTTTAGGGGGCTTGAATGAAGCTTTCTTT.

The gene calls are TRBV29-1 and TRBJ2-2; TRBD1 agrees at 8 bases. CDR3 size: 16 residues. V lost 1 base and J lost 1; bases outside the gene matches: 5. Germline lookup yields CDR1 SQVTM and CDR2 ANQGSEA. The CDR3 is CSVEVFGQGNTGELFF. The CDR3 region has the DNA TGCAGCGTTGAAGTTTTTGGACAGGGGAACACCGGGGAGCTGTTTTTT.

The chain recombines TRBV28 with TRBJ1-2; D possibly corresponds to TRBD1 (5 bases). The germline V gene encodes CDR1 MDHEN and CDR2 SYDVKM. The germline V and J ends were trimmed by 5 bases and 2 bases, with 15 bases remaining between them. The CDR3 contains 15 residues. This CDR3 is CASSQATVGNYGYTF. Written as DNA, the CDR3 is TGTGCCAGCAGTCAGGCGACAGTGGGAAACTATGGCTACACCTTC.

This chain links TRBV6-5 with TRBJ1-1, with D perhaps matching TRBD1 (6 bases). The CDR3 is made up of 15 amino acids. From germline, CDR1 is MNHEY and CDR2 SVGAGI. V gave up 5 bases and J gave up 3 bases, with 16 bases separating them. CDR3 loop: CASSHPGGGYTEAFF. CDR3 in DNA: TGTGCCAGCAGTCACCCGGGCGGGGGCTACACTGAAGCTTTCTTT.

The chain links TRBV6-5 to TRBJ2-5; no firm D call. The germline V gene has CDR1 MNHEY and CDR2 SVGAGI. V shed 6 bases and J shed 5 bases, with 13 bases lying between them. The CDR3 consists of 13 residues. The CDR3 nucleotides are TGTGCCAGCAGCTCAGGAGTGAGGGAGACCCAGTACTTC. Translation: CASSSGVRETQYF.

The rearrangement joins TRBV28 to TRBJ1-2, with TRBD1 identical over 7 bases. The junction had 9 bases not matched to a gene; V was cut back by 4 bases and J by 4 bases. CDR1 is MDHEN and CDR2 is SYDVKM in the germline V gene. CDR3 length: 15 residues. Here the CDR3 DNA reads TGTGCCAGCAGTTCCTGGGACAGTTCAACCTATGGCTACACCTTC. Translated, it gives CASSSWDSSTYGYTF.